This passage covers 28 T cell receptor beta chains from one sample sequenced in a study of shared T cell receptors in the human thymus. Using immunoSEQ multiplex PCR, the repertoire was profiled, and TCRdb retains in-frame clones only, with some absent. Among 500,000 to 850,000 clones, 87% were seen once, and the ten largest hold roughly 0.0094%. This sample was also put to use in a study of human thymus T cells.

Source material: thymocytes. All receptors come from a boy younger than two with a congenital heart defect.

The chain employs TRBV10-3 and TRBJ2-7, with TRBD1 identical over 7 bases. Germline CDR1 reads ENHRY; CDR2 reads SYGVKD. This CDR3 comprises 13 residues. With 10 bases clipped from V and 7 bases from J, the junction kept 13 bases outside the gene matches. DNA for the CDR3: TGTGCCACACGGGGACAGCTCCTTACTGAGCAGTACTTC. Residues: CATRGQLLTEQYF.

The gene calls are TRBV20-1 and TRBJ1-2, with TRBD1 matching over 12 bases. The CDR3 spans 11 residues. Germline V gives CDR1 DFQATT, CDR2 SNEGSKA (reference sequence). The CDR3 sequence: CISGTGGGYTF. CDR3 sequence (DNA): TGCATCTCCGGGACAGGGGGCGGCTACACCTTC.

V gene TRBV7-8 combines with J gene TRBJ2-7; TRBD2 might be the D (6 bases). Germline CDR1 SGHVS, CDR2 FQNEAQ. V shed 4 bases and J shed 3 bases, with 13 bases lying between them. This CDR3 region has 14 residues. The CDR3 region has the DNA TGTGCCAGCAGCTGCCCCGGGGGTGGCTACGAGCAGTACTTC. Translating it yields CASSCPGGGYEQYF.

V usage is TRBV28 and J usage is TRBJ2-3; no clear D gene. CDR1 is MDHEN and CDR2 is SYDVKM in the germline V gene. Trimming left V 7 bases short and J 8 bases short, with 19 bases between. This CDR3 has 14 amino acids. The CDR3 protein is CASKKALDRGTQYF. The CDR3 DNA is TGTGCCAGCAAAAAGGCTTTGGATCGAGGTACGCAGTATTTT.

The chain employs TRBV28 and TRBJ1-3; maybe TRBD1 (5 bases). This CDR3 has 17 amino acids. V shed 1 base and J shed 4 bases, with 17 bases lying between them. Germline V CDR1 and CDR2: MDHEN, SYDVKM. CDR3 amino acids: CASSLSLTVRAGNTIYF. The CDR3 DNA is TGTGCCAGCAGTTTATCTTTGACAGTAAGGGCCGGAAACACCATATATTTT.

The rearrangement links TRBV28 to TRBJ2-7, with a possible D match to TRBD1 (5 bases). The CDR3 totals 12 residues. The germline CDR1 and CDR2 sequences are MDHEN and SYDVKM. V was cut by 4 bases and J by 1 base, with 5 bases left in between. The CDR3 is CASSYRSYEQYF. CDR3 coding DNA: TGTGCCAGCAGTTACAGGTCCTACGAGCAGTACTTC.

The genes are TRBV9 and TRBJ2-7, with unresolved D. Germline CDR1 and CDR2: SGDLS and YYNGEE. The V end lost 0 bases, the J end lost 3 bases, and 16 bases lay between the germline ends. There are 16 residues in the CDR3. CDR3 region: CASSVEPYTLGYEQYF. Here the CDR3 DNA reads TGTGCCAGCAGCGTAGAACCCTATACCCTTGGCTACGAGCAGTACTTC.

The chain employs TRBV7-9 and TRBJ1-2; 7 bases are shared with TRBD1. The junction had 3 bases not matched to a gene; V was cut back by 1 base and J by 4 bases. CDR1 and CDR2 (germline): SEHNR, FQNEAQ (reference sequence). This CDR3 is built from 14 residues. The chain's CDR3 is CASSLEGQIYGYTF. In DNA form, the CDR3 reads TGTGCCAGCAGCTTAGAGGGACAGATCTATGGCTACACCTTC.

The V call is TRBV7-3, the J call TRBJ2-2, with D perhaps TRBD1 (5 bases). This CDR3 comprises 16 residues. Germline values: CDR1 SGHTA, CDR2 FQGTGA. V lost 5 bases, J lost 1 base, and 14 bases lay in between. CDR3 protein: CASSPVGALNTGELFF. CDR3 bases: TGTGCCAGCAGCCCCGTTGGGGCGCTGAACACCGGGGAGCTGTTTTTT.

DNA for the CDR3: TGTGCCAGCAGCTTAGGGTTCTCGCAGATCCAAGAGACCCAGTACTTC. It codes for CASSLGFSQIQETQYF. This chain links TRBV7-9 with TRBJ2-5; D gene unclear. The V gene lost 1 base and the J gene lost 1 base, with 13 bases spanning the gap. CDR1 is SEHNR, CDR2 FQNEAQ, per germline (reference sequence). The CDR3 sequence is 16 residues long.

The chain joins TRBV19 to TRBJ1-2; D gene unclear. Germline V CDR1 and CDR2: LNHDA, SQIVND (reference sequence). V lost 7 bases and J lost 9, with 12 bases in between. CDR3 length: 11 amino acids. The CDR3 DNA reads TGTGCCAGTAATGATCCGGGGAGCTACACCTTC. Its translation is CASNDPGSYTF. Supplemented by reference TRBV19 and TRBJ1-2, the full variable domain reads DGGITQSPKYLFRKEGQNVTLSCEQNLNHDAMYWYRQDPGQGLRLIYYSQIVNDFQKGDIAEGYSVSREKKESFPLTVTSAQKNPTAFYLCASNDPGSYTFGSGTRLTVV.

The V gene is TRBV30, the J gene TRBJ2-7; perhaps TRBD2 as D (7 bases). Germline CDR1 GTSNPN, CDR2 SVGIG (reference sequence). V dropped 0 bases and J dropped 4 bases, with 16 bases sitting between them. The CDR3 loop spans 15 amino acids. The CDR3 nucleotides read TGTGCCTGGAGTGTACGGGGGGCCGCTCTGTACGAGCAGTACTTC. Translating gives CAWSVRGAALYEQYF.

This clone was observed a single time. The CDR3 sequence: CASSQSPGLPNEQFF. CDR3 coding DNA: TGCGCCAGCAGCCAATCACCGGGTCTACCCAATGAGCAGTTCTTC. V usage is TRBV4-1 and J usage is TRBJ2-1; D not certain. The CDR3 length is 15 residues. The germline gives CDR1 MGHRA, CDR2 YSYEKL. V was shortened by 2 bases and J by 6 bases, with 14 bases between the two germline ends.

This sequence joins TRBV7-2 and TRBJ2-7; TRBD2 matches at 12 bases. The CDR3 contains 15 residues. The V and J ends lost 5 bases and 2 bases, in that order; junction bases with no gene match: 4. The germline gives CDR1 SGHTA, CDR2 FQGNSA. CDR3 in amino acids: CASSGTSGRTYEQYF. The DNA for the CDR3 is TGTGCCAGCAGCGGGACTAGCGGGCGTACCTACGAGCAGTACTTC.

This clone was detected once. The rearrangement uses TRBV14 and TRBJ1-2, with TRBD1 as a possible D gene (6 bases). Germline V gene data show CDR1 as SGHDN and CDR2 as FVKESK. Trimming took off 4 bases at V and 2 bases at J, with 11 bases between the two ends. This CDR3 has 14 amino acids. The CDR3 protein is CASSRRQANYGYTF. In nucleotides, the CDR3 is TGTGCCAGCAGCCGCCGACAGGCGAACTATGGCTACACCTTC. The full variable domain, its missing parts supplied by reference TRBV14 and TRBJ1-2, is EAGVTQFPSHSVIEKGQTVTLRCDPISGHDNLYWYRRVMGKEIKFLLHFVKESKQDESGMPNNRFLAERTGGTYSTLKVQPAELEDSGVYFCASSRRQANYGYTFGSGTRLTVV.

The CDR3 spells CAISEGSAGGPYNEQFF. CDR3 nucleotides: TGTGCCATCAGTGAGGGTTCTGCGGGAGGGCCATACAATGAGCAGTTCTTC. V gene TRBV10-3 combines with J gene TRBJ2-1, with 9 bases matching TRBD2. The CDR3 extends over 17 amino acids. V trimming: 2 bases; J trimming: 4 bases; junction bases outside the gene matches: 9. Germline V gives CDR1 ENHRY, CDR2 SYGVKD.

The chain uses TRBV6-1 and TRBJ1-2; D is perhaps TRBD1 (5 bases). Trimming shortened V by 3 bases and J by 3 bases, and 8 bases separated the two germline ends. Looked up from germline, CDR1 is MNHNS and CDR2 is SASEGT. The length of the CDR3 is 13 residues. CDR3 nucleotides: TGTGCCAGCAGTGAGGGAGGGGACTATGGCTACACCTTC. Encoded protein: CASSEGGDYGYTF.

The rearrangement links TRBV25-1 to TRBJ2-1, with 10 bases aligning to TRBD1. Germline values: CDR1 MGHDK, CDR2 SYGVNS. This CDR3 comprises 14 residues. The V gene end was trimmed by 8 bases and the J gene end by 7 bases; junction bases not matched to a gene: 8. Written as DNA, the CDR3 is TGTGCCAGCGATTTAGGGACAGGGGAAAATGAGCAGTTCTTC. This gives the protein CASDLGTGENEQFF. The full variable domain, its missing parts supplied by reference TRBV25-1 and TRBJ2-1, is EADIYQTPRYLVIGTGKKITLECSQTMGHDKMYWYQQDPGMELHLIHYSYGVNSTEKGDLSSESTVSRIRTEHFPLTLESARPSHTSQYLCASDLGTGENEQFFGPGTRLTVL.

This sequence joins TRBV7-9 and TRBJ2-7; TRBD1 is a possible D gene (6 bases). Germline values: CDR1 SEHNR, CDR2 FQNEAQ (reference sequence). This CDR3 spans 12 amino acids. The V gene lost 1 base and the J gene lost 5 bases, with 6 bases spanning the gap. For the CDR3, the DNA is TGTGCCAGCAGCTTAGGGGACAACGAGCAGTACTTC. Translated, it gives CASSLGDNEQYF.

The V gene is TRBV18, the J gene TRBJ1-1, with TRBD1 matching 10 bases. The CDR3 spans 14 residues. Looked up from germline, CDR1 is KGHSH and CDR2 is LQKENI. With 3 bases clipped from V and 10 bases from J, the junction kept 8 bases outside the gene matches. The CDR3 bases are TGTGCCAGCTCACCGCCCGACAGGGGGCGAGGAGCTTTCTTT. Amino acid sequence: CASSPPDRGRGAFF.

The chain has TRBV7-2 and TRBJ2-5; 9 bases map to TRBD2. The ends lost 3 bases at V and 3 bases at J; junction bases unmatched: 5. This CDR3 is built from 15 residues. CDR1 is SGHTA, CDR2 FQGNSA, per germline. CDR3 bases: TGTGCCAGCAGCTTGGGACGACTAGCGGAAGAGACCCAGTACTTC. Translation: CASSLGRLAEETQYF.

The chain joins TRBV5-6 to TRBJ1-1, with 7 bases matching TRBD1. This CDR3 contains 14 residues. After removal of 4 bases from V and 0 bases from J, the junction contained 3 bases not matched to a gene. Germline values: CDR1 SGHDT, CDR2 YYEEEE. The CDR3: CASSVGQLNTEAFF. The CDR3 nucleotides read TGTGCCAGCAGCGTGGGACAGCTGAACACTGAAGCTTTCTTT.

The rearrangement joins TRBV29-1 to TRBJ2-7; D is possibly TRBD2 (6 bases). V lost 3 bases and J 5 bases, leaving 11 bases between the germline ends. The CDR3 length is 12 residues. Germline V lookup: CDR1 SQVTM, CDR2 ANQGSEA. CDR3 region: CSVETSSDEQYF. The CDR3 region has the DNA TGCAGCGTTGAGACTAGTTCTGACGAGCAGTACTTC.

This clone appeared once. The J gene is TRBJ1-2, the V gene TRBV15, with 8 nucleotides matching TRBD1. With V trimmed by 1 base and J by 3 bases, 10 bases remained unmatched. The CDR3 consists of 17 residues. Germline V gives CDR1 LNHNV, CDR2 YYDKDF (reference sequence). This CDR3 is CATSRVQAAGGDYGYTF. The CDR3 DNA reads TGTGCCACCAGCAGAGTACAAGCGGCAGGGGGCGACTATGGCTACACCTTC.

Notes on this clone: One end of the junction does not line up with germline, which may come from a read error. The CDR3 DNA is TGTGCCAGCAGGGAAGGATTGGGGCTTGGAAACACCATATATTTT. Residues: CASREGLGLGNTIYF. The chain carries TRBV2 and TRBJ1-3, with D perhaps matching TRBD1 (5 bases). Germline CDR1 and CDR2: SNHLY and FYNNEI. CDR3 length: 15 amino acids.

The CDR3, as DNA: TGTGCCAGTAGTATAGGGCCTGAAGAGACCCAGTACTTC. It translates to CASSIGPEETQYF. The V gene is TRBV19, the J gene TRBJ2-5; D is unresolved. V shed 1 base and J shed 3 bases, with 6 bases lying between them. This CDR3 contains 13 residues. The germline CDR1 and CDR2 sequences are LNHDA and SQIVND (reference sequence).

The rearrangement links TRBV28 to TRBJ1-5; 10 bases map to TRBD1. The CDR3 spans 16 residues. V lost 5 bases, J lost 4 bases, and 8 bases stayed unmatched. Germline lookup yields CDR1 MDHEN and CDR2 SYDVKM. CDR3 residues: CASSQTGGRENQPQHF. The CDR3 bases are TGTGCCAGCAGTCAGACAGGGGGCAGGGAAAATCAGCCCCAGCATTTT.

This clone was seen only once. The rearrangement links TRBV7-2 to TRBJ2-7; 8 bases line up with TRBD2. This CDR3 contains 15 residues. Germline V gives CDR1 SGHTA, CDR2 FQGNSA. With 5 bases clipped from V and 3 bases from J, the junction kept 9 bases outside the gene matches. Written as DNA, the CDR3 is TGTGCCAGCAGCGTCCTTGGACTAGCATTCTACGAGCAGTACTTC. The encoded protein is CASSVLGLAFYEQYF.